Below are 21 T cell receptor beta chains sequenced from a single sample in a study of cytomegalovirus exposure and HLA in healthy donors. It was with 60 Vbeta and 13 Jbeta primers that the PCR ran. The protocol was immunoSEQ multiplex PCR, while the TCRdb copy is restricted to in-frame clones and leaves out a portion. The profile shows approximately 150,000 clones, 65% to 85% of them singletons. Specimen: PBMCs. These receptors originate from a man aged 50-60 years in good health and CMV-seropositive.

The chain recombines TRBV30 with TRBJ2-5, with unresolved D. Germline V gene data show CDR1 as GTSNPN and CDR2 as SVGIG (reference sequence). V lost 5 bases, J lost 5 bases, and 12 bases lay in between. CDR3 length: 12 residues. The CDR3 spells CAWGLEPETQYF. CDR3 in DNA: TGTGCCTGGGGGCTCGAGCCTGAGACCCAGTACTTC.

This sequence joins TRBV27 and TRBJ2-6; D remains unclear. CDR1 and CDR2 from the germline V gene are MNHEY and SMNVEV (reference sequence). Trimming pared 7 bases from V and 4 bases from J, leaving 11 bases between. The CDR3 length is 14 residues. The CDR3 DNA is TGTGCCAGCAACCTTCAGGCGGGGGCCAACGTCCTGACTTTC. Its translation is CASNLQAGANVLTF.

The CDR3 sequence: CASSSPTSSDTAYEQYF. As DNA, the CDR3 is TGTGCCAGCAGTTCCCCCACCTCTTCTGACACAGCCTACGAGCAGTACTTC. The chain employs TRBV6-7 and TRBJ2-7; D is ambiguous. TRBV6-7 qualifies as an ORF whose function is uncertain. The CDR3 loop spans 17 amino acids. V was cut by 4 bases and J by 2 bases, with 21 bases left in between.

The chain joins TRBV5-1 to TRBJ2-5, with 7 positions matching TRBD2. The CDR3 is 16 residues long. The junction had 11 bases not matched to a gene; V was cut back by 4 bases and J by 2 bases. Looked up from germline, CDR1 is SGHRS and CDR2 is YFSETQ. The CDR3 DNA reads TGCGCCAGCAGCCTTTCCGGGGGGAGCGGGCAAGAGACCCAGTACTTC. Translated: CASSLSGGSGQETQYF.

This chain uses TRBV19 with TRBJ2-3; D unresolved. CDR3 length equals 14 residues. Trimming removed 1 base at V and 0 bases at J, with 5 bases between. CDR1 is LNHDA and CDR2 is SQIVND in the germline V gene (reference sequence). CDR3 DNA sequence: TGTGCCAGTAGTATAGGGCAGAGCACAGATACGCAGTATTTT. Translation: CASSIGQSTDTQYF.

The chain uses TRBV6-1 and TRBJ1-5; D gene ambiguous. This CDR3 has 13 amino acids. The germline V and J ends were trimmed by 2 bases and 4 bases, with 6 bases remaining between them. Germline V gene sequence: CDR1 MNHNS, CDR2 SASEGT. The CDR3 is CASSEFRNQPQHF. In nucleotides, the CDR3 is TGTGCCAGCAGTGAATTCCGTAATCAGCCCCAGCATTTT.

The V call is TRBV5-1, the J call TRBJ2-2, with D possibly matching TRBD1 (6 bases). The CDR3 has 16 residues. Germline V gene lookup returns CDR1 SGHRS and CDR2 YFSETQ. V lost 0 bases, J lost 3 bases, and 12 bases lay in between. The CDR3 is CASSLDGRGYTGELFF. The CDR3 DNA is TGCGCCAGCAGCTTGGACGGCAGGGGATACACCGGGGAGCTGTTTTTT.

The chain has TRBV5-1 and TRBJ2-3; D possibly corresponds to TRBD2 (6 bases). Germline loops: CDR1 SGHRS, CDR2 YFSETQ. Trimming removed 4 bases at V and 4 bases at J, with 16 bases between. CDR3 length equals 15 residues. The CDR3 sequence: CASSDPGLAADTQYF. CDR3 DNA sequence: TGCGCCAGCAGCGATCCGGGACTGGCGGCAGATACGCAGTATTTT.

The CDR3 sequence is CASSSRVTGQFSGANVLTF. DNA of the CDR3: TGTGCCAGCAGTTCCAGGGTGACAGGGCAATTCAGCGGGGCCAACGTCCTGACTTTC. The chain couples TRBV27 to TRBJ2-6, with TRBD1 matching over 7 bases. V lost 4 bases and J lost 4; bases outside the gene matches: 16. Germline V gives CDR1 MNHEY, CDR2 SMNVEV (reference sequence). The CDR3 contains 19 residues.

The chain employs TRBV7-9 and TRBJ2-3, with 7 bases aligning to TRBD2. Losses at the gene ends were 5 bases for V and 1 base for J; bases not matched to a gene: 6. The CDR3 contains 15 residues. Germline V gene data show CDR1 as SEHNR and CDR2 as FQNEAQ (reference sequence). CDR3 region: CASSLLAVGTDTQYF. The CDR3 bases are TGTGCCAGCAGCCTTCTAGCGGTTGGCACAGATACGCAGTATTTT.

This chain connects TRBV7-9 to TRBJ1-1; 7 bases line up with TRBD1. The trim removed 1 base at V and 4 bases at J, leaving 6 bases unmatched. Germline V lookup: CDR1 SEHNR, CDR2 FQNEAQ (reference sequence). CDR3 length equals 15 residues. The CDR3 coding sequence is TGTGCCAGCAGCTTAGGGCCGGCAGGGGGCACTGAAGCTTTCTTT. This codes for CASSLGPAGGTEAFF.

The chain uses TRBV11-3 and TRBJ2-5; D is ambiguous. The CDR3 consists of 13 residues. Germline CDR1 SGHNT, CDR2 YENEEA. V was cut by 2 bases and J by 5 bases, with 9 bases left in between. The CDR3 sequence is CASSLQFLETQYF. The CDR3 coding sequence is TGTGCCAGCAGCTTACAGTTCCTGGAGACCCAGTACTTC.

The V gene is TRBV7-2, the J gene TRBJ2-2, with TRBD2 as a possible D gene (5 bases). The CDR3 has 13 amino acids. In germline, CDR1 is SGHTA, CDR2 FQGNSA. V lost 3 bases to trimming and J lost 7 bases, with 9 bases between them. As DNA, the CDR3 is TGTGCCAGCAGCTTTGGAGGCAGCGGGGAGCTGTTTTTT. Amino acids: CASSFGGSGELFF.

The chain recombines TRBV9 with TRBJ2-5, with D perhaps TRBD1 (6 bases). Judging by the DNA end, TRBJ2-7 fits better; the J call may be wrong. There are 17 residues in the CDR3. Looked up from germline, CDR1 is SGDLS and CDR2 is YYNGEE. The chain's CDR3 is CASSARNPASRGDEQYF. CDR3 coding DNA: TGTGCCAGCAGCGCCCGAAATCCAGCTAGCAGGGGAGACGAGCAGTACTTC.

Written as DNA, the CDR3 is TGTGCCAGCAGCTTCATCGGGGATGAGCAGTTCTTC. Its translation: CASSFIGDEQFF. J is TRBJ2-1 and V is TRBV7-3; tentative D call: TRBD2 (5 bases). The V end was cut by 3 bases, the J end by 8 bases, with 8 bases between. Germline V lookup: CDR1 SGHTA, CDR2 FQGTGA. The CDR3 has 12 residues.

V is TRBV29-1 and J is TRBJ2-7; TRBD1 might be the D (7 bases). The CDR3 runs 12 residues. Germline assignment: CDR1 SQVTM and CDR2 ANQGSEA. V was trimmed by 6 bases and J by 2 bases, leaving 11 bases between them. For the CDR3, the DNA is TGCAGCGTCAGGGGGGACGCCTACGAGCAGTACTTC. Amino acid sequence: CSVRGDAYEQYF.

The chain has TRBV21-1 and TRBJ2-1; the table's D call, TRBD2, was not checked against the DNA. TRBV21-1 constitutes a pseudogene. This CDR3 has 16 amino acids. Written as DNA, the CDR3 is TGTGCCACCAAGGGAGGGGGGACTAGTAGATTTAATGAGCAGTTCTTC. Its protein is CATKGGGTSRFNEQFF.

The genes are TRBV11-3 and TRBJ2-1; TRBD2 might be the D (6 bases). Per the germline V gene, CDR1 is SGHNT and CDR2 is YENEEA. The CDR3 sequence is 15 residues long. V was shortened by 2 bases and J by 2 bases, with 10 bases between the two germline ends. The CDR3 loop reads CASSLRTTTYNEQFF. The CDR3 DNA reads TGTGCCAGCAGCTTAAGGACTACAACCTACAATGAGCAGTTCTTC. Complete variable domain (other parts from reference TRBV11-3 and TRBJ2-1): EAGVVQSPRYKIIEKKQPVAFWCNPISGHNTLYWYLQNLGQGPELLIRYENEEAVDDSQLPKDRFSAERLKGVDSTLKIQPAELGDSAVYLCASSLRTTTYNEQFFGPGTRLTVL.

This clone appeared once. V usage is TRBV5-1 and J usage is TRBJ1-1; the match to TRBD1 covers 8 bases. This CDR3 has 15 residues. CDR1 is SGHRS and CDR2 is YFSETQ in the germline V gene. J gave up 1 base and V 6 bases, and 8 bases lay outside the gene matches. The CDR3 bases are TGCGCCAGCAAGCGACAGGGGAGAGCGAACACTGAAGCTTTCTTT. It specifies CASKRQGRANTEAFF.

This clone appeared a few times. The rearrangement links TRBV2 to TRBJ2-7; 7 bases map to TRBD1. Germline assignment: CDR1 SNHLY and CDR2 FYNNEI. Germline trimming cut 8 bases from V and 7 bases from J; bases unmatched to any gene: 8. This CDR3 has 12 residues. As DNA, the CDR3 is TGTGCCAGCCGGGACAGCCTACGAGAGCAGTACTTC. Amino acid sequence: CASRDSLREQYF.

The sample holds a few counts of this clone. This sequence joins TRBV11-2 and TRBJ2-7; perhaps TRBD2 as D (6 bases). V shed 5 bases and J shed 2 bases, with 16 bases lying between them. This CDR3 spans 15 amino acids. The germline V gene encodes CDR1 SGHAT and CDR2 FQNNGV. The CDR3 DNA follows: TGTGCCAGCAGCCCTGGTTTAGCGGAGACCTACGAGCAGTACTTC. Translation gives CASSPGLAETYEQYF.